These 19 T cell receptor beta chains were all obtained from the same sample, sequenced in a study of blood T cell repertoires in COVID-19. TCRdb's copy holds only in-frame clones and misses some; the assay was immunoSEQ multiplex PCR. The data contain around 70,000 clones, about nine tenths of them singletons. Sequencing was done on a sample of peripheral blood. The receptors were gathered from a man in his fifties or sixties with acute or convalescent COVID-19.

J is TRBJ1-5 and V is TRBV27; a weak D match, TRBD1 (5 bases). Per germline, CDR1 MNHEY and CDR2 SMNVEV (reference sequence). This CDR3 has 14 amino acids. V lost 5 bases, J lost 9 bases, and 17 bases lay in between. The CDR3 nucleotides are TGTGCCAGCAGTCTTCAGGGTTCAGGATGGCCCCAGCATTTT. It yields the protein CASSLQGSGWPQHF.

The CDR3 DNA sequence: TGTGCCAGCAGTGACAATAAGAACTACGAGCAGTACTTC. Protein product: CASSDNKNYEQYF. The chain combines TRBV12-3 or TRBV12-4 with TRBJ2-7; D gene ambiguous. Trimming removed 5 bases from V and 3 bases from J, with 11 bases in between. This CDR3 has 13 amino acids.

The genes are TRBV30 and TRBJ1-5; D may be TRBD1 (5 bases). This CDR3 has 18 residues. V was clipped by 5 bases and J by 5 bases, with 28 bases between them. Germline assignment: CDR1 GTSNPN and CDR2 SVGIG (reference sequence). As DNA, the CDR3 is TGTGCCTGGGCCCCGGGGGTGTGGGGAGGGAAGGCAGATCAGCCCCAGCATTTT. Translating gives CAWAPGVWGGKADQPQHF.

V usage is TRBV7-9 and J usage is TRBJ2-3; 7 nucleotides align to TRBD2. CDR1 and CDR2 (germline): SEHNR, FQNEAQ (reference sequence). This CDR3 comprises 16 residues. V was pared by 1 base and J by 1 base, with 5 bases of the junction left unmatched. CDR3 region: CASSLVRTRGTDTQYF. The CDR3 DNA follows: TGTGCCAGCAGCTTAGTTAGGACTAGAGGCACAGATACGCAGTATTTT.

The chain is built from TRBV5-1 and TRBJ2-1; tentatively, D is TRBD1 (6 bases). CDR3 length: 17 amino acids. Between the trimmed V and J ends, which lost 5 bases and 2 bases, there was a span of 20 bases. Germline values: CDR1 SGHRS, CDR2 YFSETQ. In nucleotides, the CDR3 is TGCGCCAGCAGATGGGGGCCCGGGGACGGCACCTACAATGAGCAGTTCTTC. Protein product: CASRWGPGDGTYNEQFF. Full variable domain (missing parts from reference TRBV5-1 and TRBJ2-1): KAGVTQTPRYLIKTRGQQVTLSCSPISGHRSVSWYQQTPGQGLQFLFEYFSETQRNKGNFPGRFSGRQFSNSRSEMNVSTLELGDSALYLCASRWGPGDGTYNEQFFGPGTRLTVL.

V is TRBV4-3 and J is TRBJ1-1, with TRBD1 identical over 9 bases. CDR3 size: 16 residues. CDR1 is LGHNA, CDR2 YSLEER, per germline. The V and J ends lost 2 bases and 4 bases, in that order; junction bases with no gene match: 8. CDR3: CASSQQLTGGRTEAFF. CDR3 sequence (DNA): TGCGCCAGCAGCCAACAGCTTACAGGGGGCCGCACTGAAGCTTTCTTT.

In this sample, this clone turned up once. This rearrangement joins TRBV6-4 to TRBJ2-2; 7 bases match TRBD1. The J segment lost 3 bases and the V segment lost 6 bases, leaving 7 bases of the junction unmatched. Germline CDR1 and CDR2: MRHNA and SNTAGT. The CDR3 contains 15 residues. Here the CDR3 reads CASSVRQGDTGELFF. Here the CDR3 DNA reads TGTGCCAGCAGCGTAAGACAGGGCGACACCGGGGAGCTGTTTTTT.

The gene calls are TRBV28 and TRBJ1-2; TRBD1 might be the D (6 bases). Germline V gene lookup returns CDR1 MDHEN and CDR2 SYDVKM. The V end was cut by 4 bases, the J end by 8 bases, with 17 bases between. The CDR3 extends over 14 amino acids. The CDR3 reads CASSYNRDTKGYTF. The CDR3 DNA sequence: TGTGCCAGCAGTTATAACCGGGACACTAAAGGCTACACCTTC.

The chain combines TRBV6-1 with TRBJ2-3, with TRBD1 matching over 7 bases. The CDR3 extends over 17 amino acids. Per germline, CDR1 MNHNS and CDR2 SASEGT. Unmatched junction bases numbered 8, after V lost 1 base and J lost 1 base. Here the CDR3 reads CASSEGTGPWGTDTQYF. Written as DNA, the CDR3 is TGTGCCAGCAGTGAAGGGACAGGCCCCTGGGGCACAGATACGCAGTATTTT.

The V call is TRBV4-2, the J call TRBJ2-7; 7 bases line up with TRBD2. The CDR3 contains 13 residues. The V gene's germline CDR1 is LGHNA and CDR2 YNFKEQ. Losses at the gene ends were 0 bases for V and 13 bases for J; bases not matched to a gene: 9. The CDR3 spells CASSQDSASGVYV. DNA for the CDR3: TGTGCCAGCAGCCAAGATAGCGCTAGCGGTGTTTACGTC.

The chain has TRBV9 and TRBJ2-2, with D possibly being TRBD1 (6 bases). The CDR3 length is 13 residues. Germline CDR1 SGDLS, CDR2 YYNGEE. V was trimmed by 8 bases and J by 4 bases, leaving 12 bases between them. In DNA, the CDR3 is TGTGCCAGTTCAAGGGGGAGCACCGGGGAGCTGTTTTTT. Protein: CASSRGSTGELFF.

The chain couples TRBV28 to TRBJ1-2; tentative D call: TRBD1 (6 bases). The CDR3 runs 15 residues. The V gene's germline CDR1 is MDHEN and CDR2 SYDVKM. V was pared by 7 bases and J by 3 bases, with 18 bases between. The chain's CDR3 is CASTPNGQGHYGYTF. CDR3 nucleotides: TGTGCCAGCACCCCTAACGGGCAGGGGCACTATGGCTACACCTTC.

The CDR3 spells CASSRTGNSPLHF. The CDR3 DNA reads TGTGCCAGCAGTCGTACAGGGAATTCACCCCTCCACTTT. The V gene is TRBV6-5, the J gene TRBJ1-6, with D perhaps TRBD1 (6 bases). V lost 5 bases and J 7 bases, leaving 9 bases between the germline ends. CDR1 is MNHEY and CDR2 is SVGAGI in the germline V gene. The CDR3 covers 13 residues.

This clone was observed a handful of times. The genes are TRBV28 and TRBJ2-5, with 11 bases that match TRBD1. Trimming cost V 6 bases and J 2 bases; bases outside gene matches: 8. The CDR3 contains 16 residues. The germline CDR1 and CDR2 sequences are MDHEN and SYDVKM. The CDR3 coding sequence is TGTGCCAGCAGCTGGGGCGGGACAGGGGGACAAGAGACCCAGTACTTC. It specifies CASSWGGTGGQETQYF. The whole variable domain, remainder taken from reference TRBV28 and TRBJ2-5, is DVKVTQSSRYLVKRTGEKVFLECVQDMDHENMFWYRQDPGLGLRLIYFSYDVKMKEKGDIPEGYSVSREKKERFSLILESASTNQTSMYLCASSWGGTGGQETQYFGPGTRLLVL.

The chain joins TRBV5-1 to TRBJ1-4; TRBD1 agrees at 7 bases. The CDR3 has 13 amino acids. J lost 8 bases, V lost 3 bases, and 4 bases had no gene match. The V gene's germline CDR1 is SGHRS and CDR2 YFSETQ. The CDR3 sequence: CASSSDRAEKLFF. CDR3 bases: TGCGCCAGCAGCTCCGACAGGGCCGAAAAACTGTTTTTT. Full variable domain (outside the CDR3, taken from reference TRBV5-1 and TRBJ1-4): KAGVTQTPRYLIKTRGQQVTLSCSPISGHRSVSWYQQTPGQGLQFLFEYFSETQRNKGNFPGRFSGRQFSNSRSEMNVSTLELGDSALYLCASSSDRAEKLFFGSGTQLSVL.

This chain connects TRBV21-1 to TRBJ2-1; the table assigns TRBD2, which was not confirmed against the DNA. TRBV21-1 is a documented pseudogene. This CDR3 spans 18 amino acids. CDR3 protein: CASQVTSGSWGSYNEQFF. The CDR3 bases are TGTGCCAGCCAAGTTACTAGCGGGAGTTGGGGCTCCTACAATGAGCAGTTCTTC.

This chain connects TRBV9 to TRBJ2-7, with D possibly TRBD1 on 5 matching bases. This CDR3 is 14 amino acids long. Germline V gene data show CDR1 as SGDLS and CDR2 as YYNGEE. The V and J ends lost 0 bases and 5 bases respectively, with 12 bases between them. CDR3 sequence: CASSVGVGVHEQYF. The CDR3 bases are TGTGCCAGCAGCGTAGGGGTAGGGGTCCACGAGCAGTACTTC.

V is TRBV7-8 and J is TRBJ2-7, with 8 nucleotides matching TRBD1. The CDR3 length is 14 residues. Unmatched junction bases numbered 9, after V lost 5 bases and J lost 6 bases. From germline, CDR1 is SGHVS and CDR2 FQNEAQ. The CDR3 coding sequence is TGTGCCAGCAGCCAACAGGGGGACATCGGCGAGCAGTACTTC. This encodes CASSQQGDIGEQYF.

This clone was seen more than once but under ten times. The rearrangement joins TRBV10-2 to TRBJ1-2; 9 positions match TRBD1. Trimming at V came to 6 bases and at J to 3 bases, leaving 2 bases not matched to a gene. This CDR3 is 13 amino acids long. The germline V gene has CDR1 WSHSY and CDR2 SAAADI. CDR3 sequence reads: CASRTGGHYGYTF. The CDR3 DNA sequence: TGCGCCAGCAGGACAGGGGGACACTATGGCTACACCTTC.